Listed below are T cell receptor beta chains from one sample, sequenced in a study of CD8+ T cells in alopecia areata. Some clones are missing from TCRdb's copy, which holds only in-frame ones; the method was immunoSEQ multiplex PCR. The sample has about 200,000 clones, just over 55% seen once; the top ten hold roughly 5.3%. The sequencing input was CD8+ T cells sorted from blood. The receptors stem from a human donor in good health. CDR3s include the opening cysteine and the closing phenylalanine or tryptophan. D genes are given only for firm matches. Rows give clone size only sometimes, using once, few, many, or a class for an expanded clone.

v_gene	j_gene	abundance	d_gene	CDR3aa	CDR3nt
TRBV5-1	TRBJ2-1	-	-	CASSLQGGEHVF	TGCGCCAGCAGCTTGCAGGGAGGAGAGCATGTCTTC
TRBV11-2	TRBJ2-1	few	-	CASSSDTTYNEQFF	TGTGCCAGCAGCTCAGACACGACTTACAATGAGCAGTTCTTC
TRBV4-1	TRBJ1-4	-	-	CASSRRTAAEKLFF	TGCGCCAGCAGCCGACGGACCGCCGCGGAAAAACTGTTTTTT
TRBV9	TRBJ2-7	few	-	CASSVGGTSSYEQYF	TGTGCCAGCAGCGTAGGAGGAACGAGCTCCTACGAGCAGTACTTC
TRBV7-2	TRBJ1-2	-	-	CASSTPEAYLGIAYGYTF	TGTGCCAGCAGCACCCCCGAGGCCTATCTAGGGATAGCCTATGGCTACACCTTC
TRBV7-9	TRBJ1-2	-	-	CASRSGREDYGYTF	TGTGCCAGCAGAAGTGGACGAGAAGACTATGGCTACACCTTC
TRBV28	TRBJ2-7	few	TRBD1	CASGTERTPPRQYF	TGTGCCAGCGGGACAGAACGCACCCCTCCGAGGCAGTACTTC
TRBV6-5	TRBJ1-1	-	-	CASSYRPLNTEAFF	TGTGCCAGCAGTTACCGACCCCTGAACACTGAAGCTTTCTTT
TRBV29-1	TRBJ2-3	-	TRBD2	CSVEEAGASTDTQYF	TGCAGCGTTGAGGAAGCGGGAGCTAGCACAGATACGCAGTATTTT
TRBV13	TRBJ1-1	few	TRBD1	CASSPKRGLGTEAFF	TGTGCCAGCAGCCCCAAGAGGGGGCTAGGCACTGAAGCTTTCTTT
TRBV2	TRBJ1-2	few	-	CAREGSLGYGYTF	TGTGCCAGAGAGGGATCCCTCGGCTATGGCTACACCTTC
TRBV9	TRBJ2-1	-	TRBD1	CASSAGQGVRNEQFF	TGTGCCAGCAGCGCTGGACAGGGGGTTAGGAATGAGCAGTTCTTC
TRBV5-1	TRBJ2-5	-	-	CASSLKAGLETQYF	TGCGCCAGCAGCTTGAAGGCAGGGCTAGAGACCCAGTACTTC
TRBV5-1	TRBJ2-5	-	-	CASSLGQGSYQETQYF	TGCGCCAGCAGCTTGGGGCAGGGTTCGTACCAAGAGACCCAGTACTTC
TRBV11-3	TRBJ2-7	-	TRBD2	CASSLERGPAYEQYF	TGTGCCAGCAGCTTGGAGCGGGGGCCAGCCTACGAGCAGTACTTC
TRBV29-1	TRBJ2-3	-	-	CSVEDLADTQYF	TGCAGCGTTGAAGATTTAGCGGATACGCAGTATTTT
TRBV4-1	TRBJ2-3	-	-	CASSQGGDTQYF	TGCGCCAGCAGCCAAGGGGGGGATACGCAGTATTTT
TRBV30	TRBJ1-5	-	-	CAWSVGGVIGQPQHF	TGTGCCTGGAGTGTGGGGGGGGTGATAGGTCAGCCCCAGCATTTT
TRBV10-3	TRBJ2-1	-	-	CATLGGVEQFF	TGTGCCACCCTCGGAGGGGTAGAGCAGTTCTTC
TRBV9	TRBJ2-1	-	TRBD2	CASSSGGKDEQFF	TGTGCCAGCAGTAGCGGGGGGAAGGATGAGCAGTTCTTC
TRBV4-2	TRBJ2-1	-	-	CASSQREGAYEQFF	TGTGCCAGCAGCCAAAGGGAGGGGGCCTATGAGCAGTTCTTC
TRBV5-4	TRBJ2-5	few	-	CASSLSGTQETQYF	TGTGCCAGCAGCTTATCGGGGACGCAAGAGACCCAGTACTTC
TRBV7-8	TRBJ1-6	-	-	CASSLDGGSNSPLHF	TGTGCCAGCAGCTTAGACGGGGGGAGCAATTCACCCCTCCACTTT
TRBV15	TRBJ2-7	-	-	CATSRVGNEQYF	TGTGCCACCAGCAGAGTCGGAAACGAGCAGTACTTC
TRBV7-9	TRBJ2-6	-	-	CASSLYEWQAGGGANVLTF	TGTGCCAGCAGCTTATACGAGTGGCAGGCCGGAGGTGGGGCCAACGTCCTGACTTTC
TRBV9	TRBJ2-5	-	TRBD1	CASSVLQGAGETQYF	TGTGCCAGCAGCGTATTACAGGGGGCAGGGGAGACCCAGTACTTC
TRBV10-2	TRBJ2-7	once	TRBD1	CATRWTGGYEQYF	TGCGCCACCCGTTGGACAGGGGGCTACGAGCAGTACTTC
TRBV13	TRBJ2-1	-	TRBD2	CASSASGGAVYNEQFF	TGTGCCAGCAGCGCGAGCGGGGGGGCAGTTTACAATGAGCAGTTCTTC
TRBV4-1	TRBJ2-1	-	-	CASSPSGPFYNEQFF	TGCGCCAGCAGCCCTTCCGGGCCCTTCTACAATGAGCAGTTCTTC
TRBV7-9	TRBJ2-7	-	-	CASTSSYEQYF	TGTGCCAGCACATCCTCCTACGAGCAGTACTTC
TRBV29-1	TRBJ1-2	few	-	CSVAPAGEGYGYTF	TGCAGCGTCGCTCCGGCGGGGGAGGGGTATGGCTACACCTTC
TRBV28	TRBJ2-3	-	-	CASSLTDGSTDTQYF	TGTGCCAGCAGTTTGACGGACGGGAGCACAGATACGCAGTATTTT
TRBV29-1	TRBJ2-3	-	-	CSVEQGTPDTQYF	TGCAGCGTTGAACAGGGGACCCCAGATACGCAGTATTTT
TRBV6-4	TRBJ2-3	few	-	CASSVGGGAADTQYF	TGTGCCAGCAGTGTAGGAGGGGGGGCCGCAGATACGCAGTATTTT
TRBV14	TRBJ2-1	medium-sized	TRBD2	CASSRYRGVSNEQFF	TGTGCCAGCAGCCGATACCGGGGGGTTTCGAATGAGCAGTTCTTC
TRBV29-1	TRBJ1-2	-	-	CSVLSEGTGYTF	TGCAGCGTTCTTTCGGAGGGGACTGGCTACACCTTC
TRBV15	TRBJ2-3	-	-	CATSRDLGAPTDTQYF	TGTGCCACCAGCAGAGATCTGGGGGCCCCCACAGATACGCAGTATTTT
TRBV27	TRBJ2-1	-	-	CASSASDTGNEQFF	TGTGCCAGCAGCGCCTCGGACACGGGCAATGAGCAGTTCTTC
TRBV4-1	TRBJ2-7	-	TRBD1	CASSQDRLTGGLGQYF	TGCGCCAGCAGCCAAGATCGACTGACAGGGGGCTTGGGGCAGTACTTC
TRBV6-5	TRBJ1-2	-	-	CASSSSAMTNYGYTF	TGTGCCAGCAGCTCCTCCGCCATGACTAACTATGGCTACACCTTC